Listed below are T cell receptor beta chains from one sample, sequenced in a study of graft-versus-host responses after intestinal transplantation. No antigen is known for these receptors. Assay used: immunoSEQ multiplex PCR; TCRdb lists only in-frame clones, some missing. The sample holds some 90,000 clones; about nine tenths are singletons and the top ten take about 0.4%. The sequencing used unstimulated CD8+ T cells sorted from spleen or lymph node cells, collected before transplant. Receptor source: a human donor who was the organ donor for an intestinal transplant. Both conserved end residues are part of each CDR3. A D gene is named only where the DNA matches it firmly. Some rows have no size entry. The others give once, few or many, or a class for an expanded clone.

CSALTGAADTQYF	TGCAGCGCTCTGACAGGGGCCGCAGATACGCAGTATTTT	-	TRBD1	TRBV29-1	TRBJ2-3
CASSRGGRGHEQYF	TGTGCCAGCAGCCGCGGCGGCAGGGGCCACGAGCAGTACTTC	-	-	TRBV13	TRBJ2-7
CASSQGTGTDTQYF	TGCGCCAGCAGCCAAGGGACAGGGACAGATACGCAGTATTTT	-	TRBD1	TRBV4-3	TRBJ2-3
CASSLGWTGGSYGYTF	TGTGCCAGCAGCTTAGGATGGACAGGGGGATCCTATGGCTACACCTTC	-	TRBD1	TRBV5-4	TRBJ1-2
CASSYRGGHYGYTF	TGTGCCAGCAGTTACCGGGGAGGCCACTATGGCTACACCTTC	-	-	TRBV6-5	TRBJ1-2
CASSVGGSPLHF	TGTGCCAGCAGCGTAGGAGGCTCACCCCTCCACTTT	once	-	TRBV9	TRBJ1-6
CASSVSGGPSNEQFF	TGTGCCAGCAGCGTTAGCGGGGGGCCGTCCAATGAGCAGTTCTTC	-	TRBD2	TRBV9	TRBJ2-1
CASSEYVTVPYEQYF	TGCGCCAGCAGTGAGTATGTGACAGTCCCCTACGAGCAGTACTTC	-	-	TRBV10-2	TRBJ2-7
CASHGGTNEKLFF	TGTGCCAGCCACGGGGGGACTAATGAAAAACTGTTTTTT	-	-	TRBV6-5	TRBJ1-4
CASSLREYTQYF	TGTGCCAGCAGCTTAAGGGAGTATACGCAGTATTTT	-	-	TRBV7-9	TRBJ2-3
CASRLGGNTEAFF	TGTGCCAGCAGGCTGGGGGGGAACACTGAGGCTTTCTTT	-	-	TRBV25-1	TRBJ1-1
CASSETGTGATYGYTF	TGTGCCAGCAGCGAAACCGGGACAGGGGCGACCTATGGCTACACCTTC	-	TRBD1	TRBV7-8	TRBJ1-2
CASSLQGYEQYF	TGTGCCAGCAGCTTACAGGGTTACGAGCAGTACTTC	-	-	TRBV9	TRBJ2-7
CASSHRRAGATDTQYF	TGCGCCAGCAGCCACCGCCGGGCGGGGGCCACAGATACGCAGTATTTT	-	-	TRBV4-1	TRBJ2-3
CASTMGGFF	TGTGCCAGCACCATGGGGGGTTTCTTT	once	-	TRBV7-9	TRBJ1-1
CASSLPLAGYKNIQYF	TGTGCCAGCAGCTTACCCCTGGCAGGGTACAAAAACATTCAGTACTTC	-	-	TRBV7-9	TRBJ2-4
CASSQVGGGTGELFF	TGTGCCAGCAGCCAAGTCGGTGGCGGCACCGGGGAGCTGTTTTTT	-	-	TRBV4-2	TRBJ2-2
CASTPTGNTDTQYF	TGTGCCAGCACCCCGACAGGGAACACAGATACGCAGTATTTT	-	TRBD1	TRBV7-9	TRBJ2-3
CASSVLWWGGSEKLFF	TGTGCCAGCAGCGTGTTGTGGTGGGGGGGAAGTGAAAAACTGTTTTTT	-	-	TRBV7-9	TRBJ1-4
CAISGRQGEAGEQYF	TGTGCCATCAGTGGGAGACAGGGAGAAGCGGGCGAGCAGTACTTC	-	-	TRBV10-3	TRBJ2-7
CASSPRHPTNEKLFF	TGTGCCAGCAGTCCCCGACACCCAACTAATGAAAAACTGTTTTTT	-	-	TRBV27	TRBJ1-4
CASSQLQGFMGTYEQYF	TGTGCCAGCAGCCAACTACAGGGTTTTATGGGCACCTACGAGCAGTACTTC	-	-	TRBV4-2	TRBJ2-7
CASRQGSDQPQHF	TGTGCCAGCAGGCAGGGGTCCGATCAGCCCCAGCATTTT	few	-	TRBV6-5	TRBJ1-5
CAIATGQGVYGYTF	TGTGCCATCGCCACCGGACAGGGGGTTTATGGCTACACCTTC	-	TRBD1	TRBV19	TRBJ1-2
CASSLRGRETQYF	TGTGCCAGCAGCCTCCGGGGGAGGGAGACCCAGTACTTC	-	-	TRBV7-9	TRBJ2-5
CASRPQSSPLHF	TGTGCCAGCAGGCCACAGAGTTCACCCCTCCACTTT	-	-	TRBV6-5	TRBJ1-6
CASSPRVSGGAADTQYF	TGTGCCAGCAGCCCCCGCGTTAGCGGGGGGGCCGCAGATACGCAGTATTTT	once	TRBD2	TRBV13	TRBJ2-3
CASSVVGSGGRNTGELFF	TGTGCCAGCAGCGTAGTGGGTAGCGGGGGCCGGAACACCGGGGAGCTGTTTTTT	-	TRBD2	TRBV9	TRBJ2-2
CASSPTGGTAKNIQYF	TGCGCCAGCAGCCCGACAGGGGGTACTGCCAAAAACATTCAGTACTTC	-	TRBD1	TRBV4-1	TRBJ2-4
CASSPNGGGAETQYF	TGTGCCAGCAGCCCCAACGGGGGGGGCGCGGAGACCCAGTACTTC	-	TRBD2	TRBV7-3	TRBJ2-5
CASSHGPGQAGSYEQYF	TGTGCCAGCAGCCACGGGCCAGGACAAGCCGGGTCCTACGAGCAGTACTTC	-	-	TRBV11-1	TRBJ2-7
CASSPGTGGTDTQYF	TGTGCCAGCAGCCCCGGGACAGGGGGCACAGATACGCAGTATTTT	-	TRBD1	TRBV2	TRBJ2-3
CASSQDLGSYEQYF	TGCGCCAGCAGCCAAGATCTGGGCAGCTACGAGCAGTACTTC	-	-	TRBV4-3	TRBJ2-7
CASNEPYGVGAFF	TGTGCCAGCAACGAACCCTACGGGGTAGGAGCTTTCTTT	-	-	TRBV7-2	TRBJ1-1
CASSTQVAGGHYQYF	TGTGCCAGCAGTACCCAGGTAGCGGGGGGGCACTATCAGTACTTC	-	TRBD2	TRBV27	TRBJ2-4
CASSQDRGGAYGYTF	TGCGCCAGCAGCCAAGATCGCGGGGGGGCCTATGGCTACACCTTC	-	-	TRBV4-3	TRBJ1-2
CASSSSGTEDNYGYTF	TGTGCCAGCTCATCCTCCGGGACAGAAGATAACTATGGCTACACCTTC	-	TRBD1	TRBV18	TRBJ1-2
CASSRGSQAFYGYTF	TGTGCCAGCAGCCGTGGGTCCCAGGCCTTCTATGGCTACACCTTC	-	-	TRBV9	TRBJ1-2
CAIRFAPAGPYEQYF	TGTGCCATCAGGTTCGCCCCAGCAGGCCCCTACGAGCAGTACTTC	-	-	TRBV10-3	TRBJ2-7
CASSQGGGGGYEQYF	TGCGCCAGCAGCCAAGGGGGAGGTGGGGGCTACGAGCAGTACTTC	-	-	TRBV4-3	TRBJ2-7
CASSADRFSSYNEQFF	TGTGCCAGCAGCGCAGACAGGTTTAGCTCCTACAATGAGCAGTTCTTC	-	-	TRBV9	TRBJ2-1
CASSIQLTDTQYF	TGTGCCAGCAGTATACAGCTCACAGATACGCAGTATTTT	-	-	TRBV6-5	TRBJ2-3
CAWRQQGSGELFF	TGTGCCTGGAGGCAACAGGGCTCCGGGGAGCTGTTTTTT	-	-	TRBV30	TRBJ2-2